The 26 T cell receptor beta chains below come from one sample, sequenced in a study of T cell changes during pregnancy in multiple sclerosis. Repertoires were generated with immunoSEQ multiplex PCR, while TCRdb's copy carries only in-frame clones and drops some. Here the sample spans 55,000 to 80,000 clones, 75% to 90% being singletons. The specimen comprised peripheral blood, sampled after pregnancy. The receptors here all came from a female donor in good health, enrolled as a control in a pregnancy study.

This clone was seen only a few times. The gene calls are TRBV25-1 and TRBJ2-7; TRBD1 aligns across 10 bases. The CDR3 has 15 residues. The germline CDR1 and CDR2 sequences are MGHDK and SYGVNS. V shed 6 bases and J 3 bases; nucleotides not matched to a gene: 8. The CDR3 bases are TGTGCCAGCAGCAGTCAGGGACAGGGGTTCTACGAGCAGTACTTC. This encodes CASSSQGQGFYEQYF.

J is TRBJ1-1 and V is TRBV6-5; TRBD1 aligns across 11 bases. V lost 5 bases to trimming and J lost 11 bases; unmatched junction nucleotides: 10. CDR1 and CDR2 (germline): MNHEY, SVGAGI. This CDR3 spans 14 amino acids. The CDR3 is CASSPSDRGPVAFF. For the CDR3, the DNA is TGTGCCAGCAGTCCTTCGGACAGGGGGCCGGTGGCTTTCTTT.

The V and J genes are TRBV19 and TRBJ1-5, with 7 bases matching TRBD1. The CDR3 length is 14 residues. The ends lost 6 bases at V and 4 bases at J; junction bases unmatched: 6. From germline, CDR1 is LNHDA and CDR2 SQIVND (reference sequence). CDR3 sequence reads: CASSETGFNQPQHF. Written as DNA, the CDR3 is TGTGCCAGTAGCGAGACAGGGTTTAATCAGCCCCAGCATTTT.

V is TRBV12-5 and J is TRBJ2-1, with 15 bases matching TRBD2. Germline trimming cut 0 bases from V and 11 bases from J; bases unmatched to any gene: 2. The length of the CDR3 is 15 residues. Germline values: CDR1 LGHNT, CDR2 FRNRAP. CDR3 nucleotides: TGTGCTAGTGGTTTGGTAGGGACTAGCGGGGGGCAGCAGTTCTTC. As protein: CASGLVGTSGGQQFF. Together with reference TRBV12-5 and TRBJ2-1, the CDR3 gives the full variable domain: DARVTQTPRHKVTEMGQEVTMRCQPILGHNTVFWYRQTMMQGLELLAYFRNRAPLDDSGMPKDRFSAEMPDATLATLKIQPSEPRDSAVYFCASGLVGTSGGQQFFGPGTRLTVL.

Written as DNA, the CDR3 is TGTGCCACAACCCGCCCAGGGGGTCGTGCCTACAATGAGCAGTTCTTC. It is translated as CATTRPGGRAYNEQFF. The rearrangement links TRBV19 to TRBJ2-1; 7 nucleotides align to TRBD1. After removal of 10 bases from V and 2 bases from J, the junction contained 14 bases not matched to a gene. The germline CDR1 and CDR2 sequences are LNHDA and SQIVND (reference sequence). The CDR3 has 16 residues.

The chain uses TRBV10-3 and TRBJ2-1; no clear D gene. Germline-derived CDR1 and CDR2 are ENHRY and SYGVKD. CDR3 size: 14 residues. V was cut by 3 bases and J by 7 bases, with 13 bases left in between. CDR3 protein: CAISDGSSGNEQFF. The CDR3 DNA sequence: TGTGCCATCAGTGATGGCTCGTCCGGGAATGAGCAGTTCTTC.

CDR3 DNA: TGCGCCAGCAGCTTGGTGGGGAGGAACACCGGGGAGCTGTTTTTT. This codes for CASSLVGRNTGELFF. This chain joins TRBV5-1 and TRBJ2-2; D possibly corresponds to TRBD2 (5 bases). Germline-derived CDR1 and CDR2 are SGHRS and YFSETQ. V lost 0 bases, J lost 1 base, and 7 bases lay in between. This CDR3 is 15 amino acids long.

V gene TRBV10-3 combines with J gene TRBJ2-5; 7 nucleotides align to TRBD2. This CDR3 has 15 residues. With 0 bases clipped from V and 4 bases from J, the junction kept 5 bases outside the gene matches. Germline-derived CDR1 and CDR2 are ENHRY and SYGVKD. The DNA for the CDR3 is TGTGCCATCAGTGAGTCGGGGGGAGGGCGAGAGACCCAGTACTTC. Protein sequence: CAISESGGGRETQYF.

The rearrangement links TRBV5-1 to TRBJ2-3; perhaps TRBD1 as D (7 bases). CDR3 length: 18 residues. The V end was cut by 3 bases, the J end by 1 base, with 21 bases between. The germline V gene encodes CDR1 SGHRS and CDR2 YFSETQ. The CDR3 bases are TGCGCCAGCAGCTGGGGAAAGCTGACAGGGACTCGCACAGATACGCAGTATTTT. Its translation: CASSWGKLTGTRTDTQYF.

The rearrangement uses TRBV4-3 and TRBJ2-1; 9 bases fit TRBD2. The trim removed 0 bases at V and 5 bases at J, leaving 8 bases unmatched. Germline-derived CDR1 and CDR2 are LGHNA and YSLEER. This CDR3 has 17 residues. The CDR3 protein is CASSQDVWLAGNNEQFF. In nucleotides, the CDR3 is TGCGCCAGCAGCCAAGATGTTTGGCTAGCGGGGAACAATGAGCAGTTCTTC.

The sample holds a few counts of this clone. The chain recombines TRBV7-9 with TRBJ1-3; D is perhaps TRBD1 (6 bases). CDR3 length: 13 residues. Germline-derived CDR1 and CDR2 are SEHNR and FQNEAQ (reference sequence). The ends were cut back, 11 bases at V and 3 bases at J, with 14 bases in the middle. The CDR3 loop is CAAMPGDGNTIYF. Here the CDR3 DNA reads TGTGCCGCGATGCCAGGGGATGGAAACACCATATATTTT.

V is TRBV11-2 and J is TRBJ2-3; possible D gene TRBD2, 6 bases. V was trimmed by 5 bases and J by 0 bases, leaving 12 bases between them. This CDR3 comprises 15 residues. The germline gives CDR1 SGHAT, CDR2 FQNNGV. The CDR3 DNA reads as TGTGCCAGCAGCCGTCTAGCGCTTAGCACAGATACGCAGTATTTT. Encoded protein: CASSRLALSTDTQYF.

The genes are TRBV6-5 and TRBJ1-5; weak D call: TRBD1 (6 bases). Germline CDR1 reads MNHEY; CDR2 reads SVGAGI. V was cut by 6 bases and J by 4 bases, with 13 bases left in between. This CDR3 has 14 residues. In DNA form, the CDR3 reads TGTGCCAGCAGAGGAGGGGGGGCGAATCAGCCCCAGCATTTT. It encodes CASRGGGANQPQHF.

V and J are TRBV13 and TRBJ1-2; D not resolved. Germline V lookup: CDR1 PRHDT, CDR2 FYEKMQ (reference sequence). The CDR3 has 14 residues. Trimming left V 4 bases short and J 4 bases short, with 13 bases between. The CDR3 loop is CASSSPNLGYGYTF. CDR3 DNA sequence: TGTGCCAGCAGCTCCCCCAATCTCGGCTATGGCTACACCTTC.

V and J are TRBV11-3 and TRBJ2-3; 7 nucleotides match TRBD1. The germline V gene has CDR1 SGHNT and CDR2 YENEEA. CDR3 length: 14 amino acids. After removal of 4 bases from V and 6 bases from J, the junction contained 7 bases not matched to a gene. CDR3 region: CASSSRQGSDTQYF. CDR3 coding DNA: TGTGCCAGCAGCTCTCGACAGGGTTCTGATACGCAGTATTTT. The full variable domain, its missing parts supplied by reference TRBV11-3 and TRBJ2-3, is EAGVVQSPRYKIIEKKQPVAFWCNPISGHNTLYWYLQNLGQGPELLIRYENEEAVDDSQLPKDRFSAERLKGVDSTLKIQPAELGDSAVYLCASSSRQGSDTQYFGPGTRLTVL.

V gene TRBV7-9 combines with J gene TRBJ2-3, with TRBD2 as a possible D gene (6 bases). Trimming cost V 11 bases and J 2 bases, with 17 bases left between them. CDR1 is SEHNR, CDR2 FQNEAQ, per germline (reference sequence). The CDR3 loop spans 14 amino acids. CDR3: CAGRVAESTDTQYF. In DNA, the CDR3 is TGTGCCGGTCGGGTAGCGGAATCCACAGATACGCAGTATTTT.

In DNA form, the CDR3 reads TGTGCCAGCAGCTGGACGCAGGGGGCGGCCAGCGGCTACACCTTC. Amino acid sequence: CASSWTQGAASGYTF. This chain links TRBV5-4 with TRBJ1-2; 8 nucleotides align to TRBD1. Germline V gene sequence: CDR1 SGHNT, CDR2 YYREEE (reference sequence). The CDR3 contains 15 residues. The trim removed 3 bases at V and 8 bases at J, leaving 12 bases unmatched.

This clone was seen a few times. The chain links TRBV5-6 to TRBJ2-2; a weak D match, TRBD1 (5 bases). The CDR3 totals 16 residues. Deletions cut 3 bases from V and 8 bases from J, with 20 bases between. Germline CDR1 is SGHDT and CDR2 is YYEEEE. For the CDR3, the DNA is TGTGCCAGCAGCTCCCGTGTTGGGGCCTTTAGTGGGGAGCTGTTTTTT. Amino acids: CASSSRVGAFSGELFF. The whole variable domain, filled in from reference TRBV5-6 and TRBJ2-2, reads DAGVTQSPTHLIKTRGQQVTLRCSPKSGHDTVSWYQQALGQGPQFIFQYYEEEERQRGNFPDRFSGHQFPNYSSELNVNALLLGDSALYLCASSSRVGAFSGELFFGEGSRLTVL.

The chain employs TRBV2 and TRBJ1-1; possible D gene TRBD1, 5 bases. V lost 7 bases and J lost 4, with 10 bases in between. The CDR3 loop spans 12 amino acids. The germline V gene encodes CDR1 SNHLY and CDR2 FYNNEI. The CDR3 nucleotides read TGTGCCAGCAACGGGCAGGGCACTGAAGCTTTCTTT. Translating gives CASNGQGTEAFF. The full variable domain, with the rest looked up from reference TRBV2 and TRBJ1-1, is EPEVTQTPSHQVTQMGQEVILRCVPISNHLYFYWYRQILGQKVEFLVSFYNNEISEKSEIFDDQFSVERPDGSNFTLKIRSTKLEDSAMYFCASNGQGTEAFFGQGTRLTVV.

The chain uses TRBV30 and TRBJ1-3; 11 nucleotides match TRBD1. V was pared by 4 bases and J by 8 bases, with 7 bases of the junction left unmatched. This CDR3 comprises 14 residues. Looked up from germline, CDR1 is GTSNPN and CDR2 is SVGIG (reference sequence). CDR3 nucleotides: TGTGCCTGGAAAAGGGACAGGGGGAAACACACCATATATTTT. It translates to CAWKRDRGKHTIYF.

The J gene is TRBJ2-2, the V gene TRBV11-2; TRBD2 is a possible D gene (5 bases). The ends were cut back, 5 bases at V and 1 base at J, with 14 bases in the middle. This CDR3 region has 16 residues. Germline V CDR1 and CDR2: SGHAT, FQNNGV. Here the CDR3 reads CASSPVEAGNTGELFF. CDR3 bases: TGTGCCAGCAGCCCCGTGGAGGCCGGGAACACCGGGGAGCTGTTTTTT.

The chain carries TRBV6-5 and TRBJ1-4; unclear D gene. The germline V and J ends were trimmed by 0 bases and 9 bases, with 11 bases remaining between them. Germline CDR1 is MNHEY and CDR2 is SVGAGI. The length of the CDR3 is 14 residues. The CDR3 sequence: CASSYSSHTKKLFF. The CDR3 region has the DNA TGTGCCAGCAGTTACTCGAGCCACACTAAAAAACTGTTTTTT.

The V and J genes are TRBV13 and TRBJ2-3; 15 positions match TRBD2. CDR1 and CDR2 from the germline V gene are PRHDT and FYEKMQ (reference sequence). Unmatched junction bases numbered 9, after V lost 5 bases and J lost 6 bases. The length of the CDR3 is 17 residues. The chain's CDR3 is CASSRRTSGGAVDTQYF. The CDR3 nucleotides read TGTGCCAGCAGCCGGAGGACTAGCGGGGGGGCGGTGGATACGCAGTATTTT.

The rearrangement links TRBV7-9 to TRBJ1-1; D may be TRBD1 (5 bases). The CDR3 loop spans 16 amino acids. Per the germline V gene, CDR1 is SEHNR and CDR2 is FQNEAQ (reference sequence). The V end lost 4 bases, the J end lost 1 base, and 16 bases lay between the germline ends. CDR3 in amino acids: CASSSGLRGRNTEAFF. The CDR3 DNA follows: TGTGCCAGCAGCTCTGGGTTAAGGGGTAGGAACACTGAAGCTTTCTTT.

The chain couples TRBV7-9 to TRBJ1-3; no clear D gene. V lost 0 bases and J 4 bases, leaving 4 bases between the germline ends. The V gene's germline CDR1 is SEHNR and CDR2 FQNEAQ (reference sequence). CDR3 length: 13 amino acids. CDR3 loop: CASSLARGNTIYF. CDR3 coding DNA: TGTGCCAGCAGCTTAGCGAGGGGAAACACCATATATTTT.

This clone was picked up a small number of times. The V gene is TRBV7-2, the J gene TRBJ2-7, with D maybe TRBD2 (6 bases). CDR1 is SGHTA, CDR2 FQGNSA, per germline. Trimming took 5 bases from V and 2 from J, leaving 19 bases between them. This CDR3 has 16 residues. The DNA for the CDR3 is TGTGCCAGCAGCCTAAGAGGAACCGGGAGAACCTACGAGCAGTACTTC. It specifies CASSLRGTGRTYEQYF.